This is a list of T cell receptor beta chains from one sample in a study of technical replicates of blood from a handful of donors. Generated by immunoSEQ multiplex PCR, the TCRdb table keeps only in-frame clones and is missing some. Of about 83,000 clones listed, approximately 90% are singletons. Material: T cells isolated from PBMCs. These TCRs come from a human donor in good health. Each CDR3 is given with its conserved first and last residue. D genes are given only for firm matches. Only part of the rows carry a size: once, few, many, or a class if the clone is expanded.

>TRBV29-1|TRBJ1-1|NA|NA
TGCAGGGCCGGACAGCCGAACACTGAAGCTTTCTTT
CRAGQPNTEAFF
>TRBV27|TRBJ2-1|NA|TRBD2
TGTGCCAGCAGTGCGACTCCGGGACTAGCGGCCTACAATGAGCAGTTCTTC
CASSATPGLAAYNEQFF
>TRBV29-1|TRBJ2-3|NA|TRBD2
TGCAGCGTTGGACTAGCGGGAGGTAGAAGGAGCACAGATACGCAGTATTTT
CSVGLAGGRRSTDTQYF
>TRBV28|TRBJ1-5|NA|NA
TGTGCCACCGGACGGGAAAGCAATCAGCCCCAGCATTTT
CATGRESNQPQHF
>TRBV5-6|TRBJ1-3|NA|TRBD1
TGTGCCAGCAGTCCCACGGACAGGGCCACAGGAAACACCATATATTTT
CASSPTDRATGNTIYF
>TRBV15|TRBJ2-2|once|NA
TGTGCCACCAGCGCCCGACAAAATACCGGGGAGCTGTTTTTT
CATSARQNTGELFF
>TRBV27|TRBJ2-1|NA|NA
TGTGCCAGCAGCCCAGGGTACACTATTGAGCAGTTCTTC
CASSPGYTIEQFF
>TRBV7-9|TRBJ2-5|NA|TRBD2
TGTGCCAGCAGCTTTAGCGGGGGGACTCCAGAGACCCAGTACTTC
CASSFSGGTPETQYF
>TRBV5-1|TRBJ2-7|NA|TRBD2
TGCGCCAGCAGCACGGGACTAGCGGGGGGCCACGAGCAGTACTTC
CASSTGLAGGHEQYF
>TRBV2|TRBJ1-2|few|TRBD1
TGTGCCAGAACCGACAGGGACTGGGGCTACACCTTC
CARTDRDWGYTF
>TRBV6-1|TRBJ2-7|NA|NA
TGTGCCAGCAGTGGGAGTCTGTCCTACGAGCAGTACTTC
CASSGSLSYEQYF
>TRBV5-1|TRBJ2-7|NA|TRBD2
TGCGCCAGCAGCTCGGGAGGGTCCTACGAGCAGTACTTC
CASSSGGSYEQYF
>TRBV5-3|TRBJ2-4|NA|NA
TGTGCCAGAAGCTTGGCCGGAGGGAGGTTAGCCAAAAACATTCAGTACTTC
CARSLAGGRLAKNIQYF
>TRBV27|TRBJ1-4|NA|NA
TGTGCCAGCAGTGATACGGACCCGGAGGGAAAACTGTTTTTT
CASSDTDPEGKLFF
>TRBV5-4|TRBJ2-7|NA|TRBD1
TGTGCCAGCAGCTATCGGGACAGCTACGAGCAGTACTTC
CASSYRDSYEQYF
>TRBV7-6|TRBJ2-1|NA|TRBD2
TGTGCCAGCAGCTCCGGGACTAACATCCTCGGTGAGCAGTTCTTC
CASSSGTNILGEQFF
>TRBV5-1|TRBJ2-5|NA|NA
TGCGCCAGCAGCACATCGACAGGGGAGGGAGAGACCCAGTACTTC
CASSTSTGEGETQYF
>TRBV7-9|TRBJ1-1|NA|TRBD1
TGTGCCAGCAGCTTAGCCTCGGTCAGGGGGTTTTCTGCTTTCTTT
CASSLASVRGFSAFF
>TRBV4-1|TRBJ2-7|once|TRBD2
TGCGCCAGCAGCCAAGGCCTAAGGACTAGCGGGAGCTCGGGGGAGTACTTC
CASSQGLRTSGSSGEYF
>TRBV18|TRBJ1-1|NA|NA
TGTGCCAGCTCACCCAGGGTAGGGCCGATCGTTCCCACTGAAGCTTTCTTT
CASSPRVGPIVPTEAFF
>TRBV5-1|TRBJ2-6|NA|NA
TGCGCCAGCAGCGTGCCCAGGGCTGGGGCCAACGTCCTGACTTTC
CASSVPRAGANVLTF
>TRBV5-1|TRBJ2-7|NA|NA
TGCGCCAGCAGCTTGGTTACTAGCTACGAGCAGTACTTC
CASSLVTSYEQYF
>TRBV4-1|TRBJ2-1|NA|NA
TGCGCCAGCAGCCAATTATCCCAGTACTACAATGAGCAGTTCTTC
CASSQLSQYYNEQFF
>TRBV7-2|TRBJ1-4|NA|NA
TGTGCCAGCAGCTTAGGGACAGTAGCTAATGAAAAACTGTTTTTT
CASSLGTVANEKLFF
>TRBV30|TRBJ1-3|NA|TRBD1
TGTGCCTGGAGCCGGGACAGGGGGTCTGGAAACACCATATATTTT
CAWSRDRGSGNTIYF
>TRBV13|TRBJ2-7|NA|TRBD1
TGTGCCAGCAGCTCGGACAGGGGCGTCTCGTACGAGCAGTACTTC
CASSSDRGVSYEQYF
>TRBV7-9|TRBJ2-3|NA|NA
TGTGCCAGCAGCTCCTTAGCGGTTAGCACAGATACGCAGTATTTT
CASSSLAVSTDTQYF
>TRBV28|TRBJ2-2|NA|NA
TGTGCCAGCAGGGACTACACCGGGGAGCTGTTTTTT
CASRDYTGELFF
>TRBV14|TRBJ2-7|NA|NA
TGTGCCAGCAACACGGGGGGCACAACCTACGAGCAGTACTTC
CASNTGGTTYEQYF
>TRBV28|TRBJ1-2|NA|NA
TGTGCCAGCAATCAAGGGGGGGGCGAAAACTATGGCTACACCTTC
CASNQGGGENYGYTF
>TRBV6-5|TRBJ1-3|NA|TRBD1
TGTGCCAGCAGTCCGACAGGGTCCGGAAACACCATATATTTT
CASSPTGSGNTIYF
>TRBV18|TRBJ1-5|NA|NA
TGTGCCAGCTCACCACTATCAGGGCCTGATCAGCCCCAGCATTTT
CASSPLSGPDQPQHF
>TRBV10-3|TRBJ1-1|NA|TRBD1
TGTGCCATCAGTGAGACCCTGACAGGGGCTAACACTGAAGCTTTCTTT
CAISETLTGANTEAFF
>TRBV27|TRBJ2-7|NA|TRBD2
TGTGCCAGCAGTTTAGGCGGGAGAACGTCCTACGAGCAGTACTTC
CASSLGGRTSYEQYF
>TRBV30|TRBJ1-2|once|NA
TGTGCCTGCAAAACCTGGGGGACAGGCTACACCTTC
CACKTWGTGYTF
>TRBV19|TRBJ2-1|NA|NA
TGTGCCAGTAGTATCTTCCTGTCGGCAGGGACAAACAATGAGCAGTTCTTC
CASSIFLSAGTNNEQFF